The entry below describes one TCR beta chain. Antigen specificity is unknown. This CDR3 is 16 amino acids long. CDR1 and CDR2 (germline): MNHEY, SVGAGI. Trimming removed 0 bases at V and 7 bases at J, with 15 bases between. This entry is derived from a study of shared clonotypes between healthy human individuals. The wider study: For every donor, three CD4 naive, three CD4 memory, two CD8 naive and one CD8 memory plates were used. Study results and caveats: Deeper or shallower sequencing was expected to change how clonotypes are shared among donors. Rarefaction analysis demonstrated incomplete sorted-subset sequencing notwithstanding large depth.

The authors distributed each subset's genomic DNA evenly over several immunoSEQ plates. TCRdb keeps only in-frame clones here, not all; method: immunoSEQ multiplex PCR. This sample yields around 720,000 clones, of which 73% are seen a single time; 1.5% to 2% belongs to the top ten. The specimen sequenced was memory CD4+ T cells sorted from blood. Subset denoted: CD45RA-negative fraction. The J gene is TRBJ1-4, the V gene TRBV6-5, with D tentatively TRBD1 (5 bases). The sequence was collected from a woman between 25 and 40 years old in good health. CDR3: CASSYSMGTWGEKLFF. The CDR3 DNA follows: TGTGCCAGCAGTTACTCGATGGGGACGTGGGGTGAAAAACTGTTTTTT.